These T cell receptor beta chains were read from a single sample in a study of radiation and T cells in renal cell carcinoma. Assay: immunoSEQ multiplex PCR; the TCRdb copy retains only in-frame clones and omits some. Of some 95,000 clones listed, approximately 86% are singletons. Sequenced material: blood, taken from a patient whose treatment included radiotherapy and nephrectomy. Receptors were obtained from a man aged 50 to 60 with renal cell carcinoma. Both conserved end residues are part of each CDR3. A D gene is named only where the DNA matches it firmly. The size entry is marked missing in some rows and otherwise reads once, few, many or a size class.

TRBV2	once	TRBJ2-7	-	CASSEVQGTTYEQYF	TGTGCCAGCAGTGAAGTACAGGGTACTACCTACGAGCAGTACTTC
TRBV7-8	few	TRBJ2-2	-	CASSTRKSNTGELFF	TGTGCCAGCAGCACCAGAAAAAGTAACACCGGGGAGCTGTTTTTT
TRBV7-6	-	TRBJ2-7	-	CASSRNLGHEQYF	TGTGCCAGCAGCCGGAACTTGGGGCACGAGCAGTACTTC
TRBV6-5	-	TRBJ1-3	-	CATATVSGNTIYF	TGTGCCACCGCGACAGTCTCTGGAAACACCATATATTTT
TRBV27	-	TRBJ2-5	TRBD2	CASSGGLADQETQYF	TGTGCCAGCAGCGGAGGACTAGCGGACCAAGAGACCCAGTACTTC
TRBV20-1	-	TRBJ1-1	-	CSARDNRVAFF	TGCAGTGCTAGAGATAACAGGGTAGCTTTCTTT
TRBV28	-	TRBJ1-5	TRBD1	CASSLRQGGSNQPQHF	TGTGCCAGCAGTTTAAGACAGGGGGGCAGCAATCAGCCCCAGCATTTT
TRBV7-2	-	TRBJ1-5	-	CASSLAGRLNQPQHF	TGTGCCAGCAGCTTAGCGGGACGGCTCAATCAGCCCCAGCATTTT
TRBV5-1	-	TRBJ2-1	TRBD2	CASSHSGSTHNEQFF	TGCGCCAGCAGCCATAGCGGGAGTACCCACAATGAGCAGTTCTTC
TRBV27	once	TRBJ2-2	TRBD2	CASALWSGGTRTGELFF	TGTGCCAGCGCTCTTTGGAGCGGGGGGACCCGCACCGGGGAGCTGTTTTTT
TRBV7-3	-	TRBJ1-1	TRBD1	CASSLGQGGEAFF	TGTGCCAGCAGCTTGGGACAGGGAGGTGAAGCTTTCTTT
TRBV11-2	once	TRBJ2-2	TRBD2	CASSLGVLAGYETGELFF	TGTGCCAGCAGCTTAGGGGTCCTAGCGGGGTATGAAACCGGGGAGCTGTTTTTT
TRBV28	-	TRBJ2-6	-	CASSSGVSGANVLTF	TGTGCCAGCAGTTCAGGGGTCTCTGGGGCCAACGTCCTGACTTTC
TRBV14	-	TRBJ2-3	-	CASSQNPVGDTQYF	TGTGCCAGCAGCCAAAACCCCGTTGGTGATACGCAGTATTTT
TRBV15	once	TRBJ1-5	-	CATSRAGDSNQPQHF	TGTGCCACCAGCAGAGCAGGTGATAGCAATCAGCCCCAGCATTTT
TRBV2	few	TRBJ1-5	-	CASRKGLTKDQPQHF	TGTGCCAGCAGGAAGGGTCTTACAAAGGATCAGCCCCAGCATTTT
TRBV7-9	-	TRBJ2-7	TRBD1	CASSQDRSSYEQYF	TGTGCCAGCAGCCAGGACAGGAGCTCCTACGAGCAGTACTTC
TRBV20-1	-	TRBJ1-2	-	CSASHYGYTF	TGCAGTGCTAGTCACTATGGCTACACCTTC
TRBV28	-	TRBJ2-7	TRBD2	CASRLAGGIDYEQYF	TGTGCCAGCAGACTAGCGGGAGGTATAGACTACGAGCAGTACTTC
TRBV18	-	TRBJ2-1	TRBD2	CASSPPTSGGGFEQFF	TGTGCCAGCTCACCACCGACTAGCGGGGGGGGTTTTGAGCAGTTCTTC
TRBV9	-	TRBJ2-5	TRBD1	CASSVYGTGSETQYF	TGTGCCAGCAGCGTCTACGGGACAGGGTCAGAGACCCAGTACTTC
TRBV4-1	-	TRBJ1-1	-	CASSQPVVRTEAFF	TGCGCCAGCAGCCAACCAGTGGTACGGACTGAAGCTTTCTTT
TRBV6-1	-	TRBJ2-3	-	CASSEQADTDTQYF	TGTGCCAGCAGTGAACAGGCAGACACAGATACGCAGTATTTT
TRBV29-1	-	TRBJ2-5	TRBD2	CSVGGGAGVHETQYF	TGCAGCGTTGGGGGGGGAGCGGGAGTTCATGAGACCCAGTACTTC
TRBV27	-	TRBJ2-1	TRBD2	CASRRVGGNSYNEQFF	TGTGCCAGCAGGCGTGTGGGAGGGAATTCCTACAATGAGCAGTTCTTC
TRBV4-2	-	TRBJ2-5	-	CASSQVQTRPANPETQYF	TGTGCCAGCAGCCAAGTACAAACCCGACCCGCAAACCCAGAGACCCAGTACTTC
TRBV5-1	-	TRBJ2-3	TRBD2	CASSITTSFTDTQYF	TGCGCCAGCAGCATTACGACTAGCTTCACAGATACGCAGTATTTT
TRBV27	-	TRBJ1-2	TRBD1	CASRGTGANYGYTF	TGTGCCAGCAGGGGGACAGGGGCTAACTATGGCTACACCTTC
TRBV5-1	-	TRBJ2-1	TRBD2	CASSLGVAGGVNEQFF	TGCGCCAGCAGCTTGGGGGTAGCGGGGGGCGTCAATGAGCAGTTCTTC
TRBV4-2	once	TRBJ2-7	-	CASSQDFGGQYF	TGTGCCAGCAGCCAAGATTTTGGCGGGCAGTACTTC
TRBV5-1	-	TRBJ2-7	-	CASSPGRSSYEQYF	TGCGCCAGCAGCCCCGGACGGAGCTCCTACGAGCAGTACTTC
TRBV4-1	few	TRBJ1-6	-	CASSQDPGRSSPLHF	TGCGCCAGCAGCCAAGATCCCGGCCGCAGTTCACCCCTCCACTTT
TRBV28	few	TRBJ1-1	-	CASTPADGNTEAFF	TGTGCCAGCACCCCGGCGGACGGGAACACTGAAGCTTTCTTT
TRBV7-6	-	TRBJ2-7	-	CASSSNYGYEQYF	TGTGCCAGCAGCTCCAACTACGGCTACGAGCAGTACTTC
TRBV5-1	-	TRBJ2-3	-	CASSPGQNTDTQYF	TGCGCCAGCAGCCCGGGACAAAACACAGATACGCAGTATTTT
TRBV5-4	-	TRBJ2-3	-	CASSLTASTDTQYF	TGTGCCAGCAGCTTGACGGCTAGCACAGATACGCAGTATTTT
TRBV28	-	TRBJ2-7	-	CASPTARQPYEQYF	TGTGCCAGCCCCACGGCCAGGCAGCCCTACGAGCAGTACTTC
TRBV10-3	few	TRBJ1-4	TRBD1	CAISQPTTGDEKLFF	TGTGCCATCAGCCAACCCACGACAGGGGATGAAAAACTGTTTTTT
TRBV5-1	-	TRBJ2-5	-	CASSLVTDQETQYF	TGCGCCAGCAGCTTGGTAACAGACCAAGAGACCCAGTACTTC
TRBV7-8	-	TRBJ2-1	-	CASSQILGNEQFF	TGTGCCAGCAGTCAAATACTGGGCAATGAGCAGTTCTTC
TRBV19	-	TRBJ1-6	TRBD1	CASGGQGGYSPLHF	TGTGCCAGCGGAGGACAGGGTGGTTACTCACCCCTCCACTTT
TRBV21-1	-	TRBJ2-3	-	CASSPGLADSDTQYF	TGTGCCAGCAGCCCGGGACTAGCGGACTCCGATACGCAGTATTTT
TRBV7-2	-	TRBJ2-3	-	CASSTDGHTDTQYF	TGTGCCAGCAGCACGGACGGACACACAGATACGCAGTATTTT
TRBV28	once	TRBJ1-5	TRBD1	CASSRPRTGQRPQHF	TGTGCCAGCAGCCGGCCCCGGACAGGGCAGAGGCCCCAGCATTTT
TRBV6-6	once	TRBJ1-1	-	CASYSQENTEAFF	TGTGCCAGCTACTCCCAGGAGAACACTGAAGCTTTCTTT
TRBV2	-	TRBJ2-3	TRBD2	CASSDLAGALTDTQYF	TGTGCCAGCAGTGATCTAGCGGGGGCATTAACAGATACGCAGTATTTT
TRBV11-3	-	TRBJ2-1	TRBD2	CASSLVVTSGGGNSYNEQFF	TGTGCCAGCAGCTTAGTCGTGACTAGCGGGGGGGGTAACTCCTACAATGAGCAGTTCTTC
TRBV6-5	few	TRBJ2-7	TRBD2	CASSITGTSGYEQYF	TGTGCCAGCAGCATTACCGGGACTAGCGGGTACGAGCAGTACTTC
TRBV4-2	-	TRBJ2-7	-	CASSQDLAACSYEQYF	TGTGCCAGCAGCCAAGACTTAGCGGCCTGCTCCTACGAGCAGTACTTC
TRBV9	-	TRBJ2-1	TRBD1	CASSYSGDRVYNEQFF	TGTGCCAGCAGCTATAGTGGGGACAGGGTGTACAATGAGCAGTTCTTC
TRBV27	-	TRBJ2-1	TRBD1	CASSLWTGQRNNEQFF	TGTGCCAGCAGTTTATGGACAGGGCAGAGAAACAATGAGCAGTTCTTC
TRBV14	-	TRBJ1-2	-	CASSHPNWGYTF	TGTGCCAGCAGCCACCCGAACTGGGGCTACACCTTC